This TCR beta chain is from a study of T cells in Graves' hyperthyroidism and ophthalmopathy. General observations from the study: A median roughly six months before onset, the model predicted ophthalmopathy. The blood repertoire included most of the expanded thyroid clonotypes above 0.001. A 13 V-J model separated ophthalmopathy from stable hyperthyroidism.

Per germline, CDR1 SGHTA and CDR2 FQGNSA. CDR3 length equals 16 residues. V was pared by 1 base and J by 7 bases, with 13 bases of the junction left unmatched. Ten or more counts support this clonotype. Its antigen remains unidentified. What was amplified from RNA transcripts were TCR beta CDR3 regions. HTBI primers were used for first-round RT-PCR of the TCR CDR3. TCRdb redid the calling of the multiplex PCR reads with MiXCR, one entry per CDR3 protein. This sample has 550,000 to 700,000 distinct CDR3 sequences; around 15% occur once, and the top ten carry roughly 4.3%. This TCR derives from a woman aged 40-49 years with Graves' ophthalmopathy. The sample consisted of blood. The chain is built from TRBV7-2 and TRBJ2-7; 7 nucleotides agree with TRBD2. CDR3 residues: CASSLGVASGEEEQYF. The CDR3 DNA sequence: TGTGCCAGCAGCTTAGGGGTAGCTAGCGGAGAGGAGGAGCAGTACTTC.